Shown below are 27 T cell receptor beta chains from a single sample sequenced in a study of Ad26.COV2.S vaccination and SARS-CoV-2 variants. Treatment described: some 20 received Ad26.COV2.S at low or high dose, single or two shots; about 5 received placebo; per-sample allocation not given. Collection of the samples took place on day 63 after the first injection of vaccine or placebo. The table came from immunoSEQ multiplex PCR; TCRdb's copy has only in-frame clones and leaves some out. In the table there are roughly 410,000 clones, 83% of which are singletons. Material: peripheral blood, obtained in a trial of Ad26.COV2.S vaccine versus placebo. These receptors were taken from a person between 18 and 60 years old who received the Ad26.COV2.S COVID-19 vaccine or a placebo.

The chain is built from TRBV24-1 and TRBJ2-3; 11 bases are shared with TRBD2. Germline CDR1 is KGHDR and CDR2 is SFDVKD. The trim removed 3 bases at V and 0 bases at J, leaving 1 base unmatched. The CDR3 consists of 16 residues. In DNA, the CDR3 is TGTGCCACCAGTGATCCTAGCGGGGGGAGCACAGATACGCAGTATTTT. It codes for CATSDPSGGSTDTQYF.

The gene calls are TRBV5-6 and TRBJ1-6, with D unresolved. The germline V and J ends were trimmed by 2 bases and 3 bases, with 9 bases remaining between them. This CDR3 region has 15 residues. Germline V gene data show CDR1 as SGHDT and CDR2 as YYEEEE. CDR3 in DNA: TGTGCCAGCAGCTTAAGTGGTGTCTATAATTCACCCCTCCACTTT. The encoded protein is CASSLSGVYNSPLHF. Combining the CDR3 with reference TRBV5-6 and TRBJ1-6 gives the whole variable domain DAGVTQSPTHLIKTRGQQVTLRCSPKSGHDTVSWYQQALGQGPQFIFQYYEEEERQRGNFPDRFSGHQFPNYSSELNVNALLLGDSALYLCASSLSGVYNSPLHFGNGTRLTVT.

The J gene is TRBJ1-1, the V gene TRBV19, with D hard to call. Trimming stripped 3 bases from V and 7 bases from J, with 12 bases between. The CDR3 has 13 residues. Germline V gives CDR1 LNHDA, CDR2 SQIVND (reference sequence). Here the CDR3 DNA reads TGTGCCAGTAGTATGACACGGGCCCGTGAAGCTTTCTTT. Translation gives CASSMTRAREAFF.

The rearrangement joins TRBV6-5 to TRBJ1-2; D may be TRBD1 (6 bases). Germline V gives CDR1 MNHEY, CDR2 SVGAGI. The CDR3 sequence is 13 residues long. Trimming removed 2 bases from V and 6 bases from J, with 10 bases in between. The CDR3 bases are TGTGCCAGCAGTTACCTACAGGGCAATGGCTACACCTTC. Its translation is CASSYLQGNGYTF.

This clone was detected only once. This rearrangement joins TRBV27 to TRBJ1-2; 11 bases are a match to TRBD1. Trimming cost V 7 bases and J 4 bases; bases outside gene matches: 8. Germline V CDR1 and CDR2: MNHEY, SMNVEV (reference sequence). This CDR3 spans 15 amino acids. The CDR3, as DNA: TGTGCCAGCACGAGAGCCGGGACAGGGGGCTATGGCTACACCTTC. Its translation is CASTRAGTGGYGYTF.

The chain is built from TRBV6-4 and TRBJ2-1; D uncertain. The germline gives CDR1 MRHNA, CDR2 SNTAGT. Deletions cut 4 bases from V and 6 bases from J, with 16 bases between. This CDR3 region has 15 residues. The CDR3 coding sequence is TGTGCCAGCAGTGCCAGTCGGGCTCCCGCCAATGAGCAGTTCTTC. Translating gives CASSASRAPANEQFF.

The chain combines TRBV11-2 with TRBJ2-4; TRBD1 aligns across 9 bases. CDR1 is SGHAT and CDR2 is FQNNGV in the germline V gene. Unmatched junction bases numbered 6, after V lost 4 bases and J lost 5 bases. This CDR3 has 15 residues. CDR3 sequence reads: CASSSPGTGQNIQYF. Here the CDR3 DNA reads TGTGCCAGCAGCTCCCCCGGGACAGGGCAAAACATTCAGTACTTC. The whole variable domain, remainder taken from reference TRBV11-2 and TRBJ2-4, is EAGVAQSPRYKIIEKRQSVAFWCNPISGHATLYWYQQILGQGPKLLIQFQNNGVVDDSQLPKDRFSAERLKGVDSTLKIQPAKLEDSAVYLCASSSPGTGQNIQYFGAGTRLSVL.

This clone has only a few counts. The V call is TRBV21-1, the J call TRBJ2-7; the table gives TRBD2 as D, unverified against the DNA. TRBV21-1 is termed a pseudogene. This CDR3 comprises 12 residues. The CDR3 loop reads CASSQRGNEQYF. CDR3 sequence (DNA): TGTGCCAGCAGCCAGCGGGGGAACGAGCAGTACTTC.

This clone was seen a few times. The rearrangement uses TRBV24-1 and TRBJ2-1, with TRBD2 as a possible D gene (6 bases). The germline gives CDR1 KGHDR, CDR2 SFDVKD. This CDR3 is built from 13 residues. V was shortened by 4 bases and J by 4 bases, with 7 bases between the two germline ends. The CDR3 reads CATSEGLYNEQFF. The CDR3 DNA reads as TGTGCCACCAGTGAGGGACTGTACAATGAGCAGTTCTTC.

The chain links TRBV19 to TRBJ2-1; the D gene is possibly TRBD2 (5 bases). Trimming cost V 1 base and J 0 bases, with 7 bases left between them. The CDR3 length is 15 residues. CDR1 is LNHDA and CDR2 is SQIVND in the germline V gene (reference sequence). The CDR3 loop reads CASSIGTASYNEQFF. CDR3 in DNA: TGTGCCAGTAGTATAGGGACTGCCTCCTACAATGAGCAGTTCTTC.

V and J are TRBV6-1 and TRBJ2-2; 8 bases align to TRBD1. The CDR3 runs to 19 residues. V dropped 4 bases and J dropped 0; count of bases not matched to a gene: 13. CDR1 and CDR2 from the germline V gene are MNHNS and SASEGT. The CDR3 DNA sequence: TGTGCCAGCAGTGCCGCTCTCGGGACAGGCGACTCGAACACCGGGGAGCTGTTTTTT. Translation gives CASSAALGTGDSNTGELFF.

V is TRBV28 and J is TRBJ1-5; TRBD1 matches 8 bases. In germline, CDR1 is MDHEN, CDR2 SYDVKM. This CDR3 has 16 residues. V shed 2 bases, J shed 2 bases, and the junction held 5 bases outside the gene matches. Here the CDR3 DNA reads TGTGCCAGCAGTTTACAGGGGGCGGGACGCAATCAGCCCCAGCATTTT. It encodes CASSLQGAGRNQPQHF.

The CDR3 DNA reads as TGCGCCAGCAGCTTGACTAGCGGGGGCCAACAAGAGACCCAGTACTTC. This codes for CASSLTSGGQQETQYF. The genes are TRBV5-1 and TRBJ2-5; 11 bases match TRBD2. V lost 1 base and J lost 2; bases outside the gene matches: 4. The CDR3 is 16 amino acids. Germline CDR1 is SGHRS and CDR2 is YFSETQ.

The gene calls are TRBV5-4 and TRBJ2-5, with D perhaps given as TRBD1 or TRBD2 (5 bases each). V gave up 1 base and J gave up 2 bases, with 9 bases separating them. This CDR3 comprises 14 residues. The germline gives CDR1 SGHNT, CDR2 YYREEE (reference sequence). CDR3 in DNA: TGTGCCAGCAGCTTGCTAGCAGGGCAAGAGACCCAGTACTTC. Translation: CASSLLAGQETQYF.

The chain combines TRBV20-1 with TRBJ2-7; 11 bases agree with TRBD2. The germline V gene encodes CDR1 DFQATT and CDR2 SNEGSKA (reference sequence). V trimming: 3 bases; J trimming: 4 bases; junction bases outside the gene matches: 5. The CDR3 covers 14 residues. The CDR3 region has the DNA TGCAGTGCTAGTCCCGGGACTAGCGGTTACGAGCAGTACTTC. As protein: CSASPGTSGYEQYF.

This chain links TRBV19 with TRBJ2-3; TRBD2 aligns across 7 bases. The trim removed 3 bases at V and 2 bases at J, leaving 2 bases unmatched. Germline CDR1 LNHDA, CDR2 SQIVND (reference sequence). The CDR3 runs 14 residues. The CDR3 DNA reads TGTGCCAGTAGTATTGCGGGAGCCACAGATACGCAGTATTTT. It yields the protein CASSIAGATDTQYF.

This clone has only one observation. The CDR3 sequence is CASSRQGFFTDTQYF. Here the CDR3 DNA reads TGTGCCAGTAGTAGGCAGGGGTTTTTCACAGATACGCAGTATTTT. The chain recombines TRBV19 with TRBJ2-3; possible D gene TRBD1, 6 bases. The CDR3 is made up of 15 amino acids. V lost 4 bases to trimming and J lost 2 bases, with 13 bases between them. Per the germline V gene, CDR1 is LNHDA and CDR2 is SQIVND (reference sequence).

The rearrangement joins TRBV5-1 to TRBJ1-2; no definite D call. CDR3 length: 13 amino acids. V shed 5 bases and J shed 0 bases, with 8 bases lying between them. From germline, CDR1 is SGHRS and CDR2 YFSETQ. In DNA form, the CDR3 reads TGCGCCAGCAGGAGGGAAACTAACTATGGCTACACCTTC. This encodes CASRRETNYGYTF.

The chain has TRBV7-3 and TRBJ2-1; the D gene is possibly TRBD2 (5 bases). The CDR3 extends over 14 amino acids. V was trimmed by 0 bases and J by 7 bases, leaving 10 bases between them. Germline lookup yields CDR1 SGHTA and CDR2 FQGTGA. The CDR3 is CASSLTGVWNEQFF. CDR3 in DNA: TGTGCCAGCAGCTTAACGGGAGTTTGGAATGAGCAGTTCTTC.

The chain links TRBV14 to TRBJ2-1, with 9 bases identical to TRBD2. The CDR3 length is 16 residues. Germline CDR1 is SGHDN and CDR2 is FVKESK. The trim removed 2 bases at V and 8 bases at J, leaving 10 bases unmatched. In DNA, the CDR3 is TGTGCCAGCAGCCAACTTCGGCTAGCGGGGACCCATGAGCAGTTCTTC. This sequence encodes CASSQLRLAGTHEQFF. Full variable domain (missing parts from reference TRBV14 and TRBJ2-1): EAGVTQFPSHSVIEKGQTVTLRCDPISGHDNLYWYRRVMGKEIKFLLHFVKESKQDESGMPNNRFLAERTGGTYSTLKVQPAELEDSGVYFCASSQLRLAGTHEQFFGPGTRLTVL.

V gene TRBV29-1 combines with J gene TRBJ2-2, with D uncertain. Germline values: CDR1 SQVTM, CDR2 ANQGSEA. The CDR3 spans 12 residues. V was clipped by 7 bases and J by 0 bases, with 6 bases between them. The CDR3 DNA is TGCAGCGGCCGAACGAACACCGGGGAGCTGTTTTTT. Its protein is CSGRTNTGELFF.

Details on this clone: Other DNA sequences in this specimen translate into the identical CDR3. The V gene is TRBV7-3, the J gene TRBJ2-3; D gene ambiguous. V gave up 2 bases and J gave up 0 bases, with 9 bases separating them. The CDR3 is 15 amino acids. CDR1 SGHTA and CDR2 FQGTGA come from the germline V gene. This CDR3 is CASSLGVTSTDTQYF. CDR3 sequence (DNA): TGTGCCAGCAGCTTAGGCGTGACTAGCACAGATACGCAGTATTTT. The full variable domain, rest sourced from reference TRBV7-3 and TRBJ2-3, is GAGVSQTPSNKVTEKGKYVELRCDPISGHTALYWYRQSLGQGPEFLIYFQGTGAADDSGLPNDRFFAVRPEGSVSTLKIQRTERGDSAVYLCASSLGVTSTDTQYFGPGTRLTVL.

The chain couples TRBV15 to TRBJ2-1; 7 bases line up with TRBD1. Germline V lookup: CDR1 LNHNV, CDR2 YYDKDF (reference sequence). The CDR3 runs to 15 residues. V was clipped by 0 bases and J by 7 bases; unmatched bases: 6. The CDR3 DNA reads as TGTGCCACCAGCAGAGATCTACAGGGGAGTAATGAGCAGTTCTTC. Translation: CATSRDLQGSNEQFF.

The CDR3 DNA sequence: TGTGCCAGCAGCGCGCAGGGACAGAACTCCTACAATGAGCAGTTCTTC. This encodes CASSAQGQNSYNEQFF. The chain has TRBV11-3 and TRBJ2-1; 7 nucleotides align to TRBD1. Germline V gene sequence: CDR1 SGHNT, CDR2 YENEEA. CDR3 length: 16 amino acids. V gave up 5 bases and J gave up 0 bases; unmatched junction bases: 7.

The gene calls are TRBV7-8 and TRBJ2-1; 14 nucleotides align to TRBD2. Germline-derived CDR1 and CDR2 are SGHVS and FQNEAQ. This CDR3 is built from 17 residues. The J segment lost 7 bases and the V segment lost 8 bases, leaving 13 bases of the junction unmatched. CDR3 sequence (DNA): TGTGCCAGCTTAGGACTAGCGGGGGGCCTCCCGTTGAATGAGCAGTTCTTC. This translates into CASLGLAGGLPLNEQFF.

The V gene is TRBV19, the J gene TRBJ2-3; D gene ambiguous. Trimming left V 3 bases short and J 0 bases short, with 10 bases between. The germline CDR1 and CDR2 sequences are LNHDA and SQIVND (reference sequence). The CDR3 consists of 15 residues. CDR3 region: CASSMQAASTDTQYF. CDR3 coding DNA: TGTGCCAGTAGTATGCAGGCAGCTAGCACAGATACGCAGTATTTT.

The rearrangement links TRBV18 to TRBJ2-1; 9 nucleotides agree with TRBD2. The CDR3 spans 16 residues. With V trimmed by 0 bases and J by 2 bases, 2 bases remained unmatched. Germline values: CDR1 KGHSH, CDR2 LQKENI. Written as DNA, the CDR3 is TGTGCCAGCTCACCACCGGTAGCGGGAGCCTACAATGAGCAGTTCTTC. Amino acid sequence: CASSPPVAGAYNEQFF.